The 3 T cell receptor beta chains presented below share a single source sample, sequenced in a study of blood T cell repertoires in COVID-19. Clones were read by immunoSEQ multiplex PCR, and TCRdb kept only the in-frame ones, dropping some. This sample yields about 160,000 clones, of which 85% to 90% are seen a single time; around 4% belongs to the top ten. The material sequenced was peripheral blood. The origin of the receptors is a woman in her 70s with acute or convalescent COVID-19.

This chain connects TRBV10-1 to TRBJ1-2; a possible D gene is TRBD1 (6 bases). V dropped 3 bases and J dropped 9 bases, with 11 bases sitting between them. Per the germline V gene, CDR1 is WNHNN and CDR2 is SYGVQD (reference sequence). The CDR3 has 12 residues. Here the CDR3 reads CASSDLDSSYTF. The CDR3 DNA sequence: TGCGCCAGCAGTGATCTGGACAGCAGCTACACCTTC.

V is TRBV5-5 and J is TRBJ2-3; 8 bases are a match to TRBD2. This CDR3 has 15 residues. Per the germline V gene, CDR1 is SGHKS and CDR2 is YYEKEE (reference sequence). V dropped 4 bases and J dropped 5; count of bases not matched to a gene: 9. CDR3 amino acids: CASSPQGLAGDTQYF. DNA for the CDR3: TGTGCCAGCAGCCCCCAAGGGCTAGCGGGAGATACGCAGTATTTT.

This chain uses TRBV6-5 with TRBJ2-1; weak D call: TRBD1 (5 bases). Germline CDR1 is MNHEY and CDR2 is SVGAGI. The V end lost 5 bases, the J end lost 4 bases, and 12 bases lay between the germline ends. The CDR3 is 14 amino acids. The CDR3 DNA reads as TGTGCCAGCAGTCGACAGAGTCAATACAATGAGCAGTTCTTC. Amino acids: CASSRQSQYNEQFF.